Each of the 9 T cell receptor beta chains below was sequenced from the same sample in a study of T cell repertoires in aging, cancer and after chemotherapy. TCR beta rearrangements were amplified from peripheral blood genomic DNA. A mixed TRB-A/B primer pool amplified rearranged TRB by multiplex touch-down PCR. Using its own MiXCR run on the multiplex PCR reads, TCRdb lists one record per CDR3 protein. Among around 2,500 distinct CDR3 sequences listed, roughly 21% were seen once. The sequenced material came from blood. Receptors were obtained from a human donor with a solid tumor.

The chain couples TRBV5-1 to TRBJ2-1; a weak D match, TRBD1 (6 bases). Germline V CDR1 and CDR2: SGHRS, YFSETQ. The V end lost 4 bases, the J end lost 2 bases, and 13 bases lay between the germline ends. The CDR3 is made up of 15 amino acids. The CDR3 DNA is TGCGCCAGCAGCAAACGACAGGCCGCCTACAATGAGCAGTTCTTC. It encodes CASSKRQAAYNEQFF.

In this sample, this clonotype is medium-sized. This sequence joins TRBV18 and TRBJ2-1; TRBD2 agrees at 7 bases. V lost 2 bases and J lost 4; bases outside the gene matches: 5. The CDR3 is made up of 15 amino acids. Per the germline V gene, CDR1 is KGHSH and CDR2 is LQKENI. CDR3 in amino acids: CASSPGAGAYNEQFF. CDR3 in DNA: TGTGCCAGCTCACCAGGGGCGGGAGCTTACAATGAGCAGTTCTTC.

In its sample, this clonotype was seen a few times. The chain links TRBV18 to TRBJ1-5, with D hard to call. V was clipped by 2 bases and J by 2 bases, with 13 bases between them. The CDR3 totals 16 residues. Per the germline V gene, CDR1 is KGHSH and CDR2 is LQKENI. The CDR3 DNA reads as TGTGCCAGCTCACCAGCAGGTCTCGAGGGCAATCAGCCCCAGCATTTT. This sequence encodes CASSPAGLEGNQPQHF.

This chain links TRBV5-1 with TRBJ2-1; D gene uncertain. The CDR3 is made up of 14 amino acids. The germline gives CDR1 SGHRS, CDR2 YFSETQ. The V end was cut by 0 bases, the J end by 3 bases, with 7 bases between. The CDR3 DNA reads TGCGCCAGCAGCTTGGACTCGTTCTACAATGAGCAGTTCTTC. Its protein is CASSLDSFYNEQFF. The full variable domain, rest sourced from reference TRBV5-1 and TRBJ2-1, is KAGVTQTPRYLIKTRGQQVTLSCSPISGHRSVSWYQQTPGQGLQFLFEYFSETQRNKGNFPGRFSGRQFSNSRSEMNVSTLELGDSALYLCASSLDSFYNEQFFGPGTRLTVL.

V gene TRBV5-1 combines with J gene TRBJ2-3, with 7 bases identical to TRBD2. Germline lookup yields CDR1 SGHRS and CDR2 YFSETQ. After removal of 0 bases from V and 6 bases from J, the junction contained 10 bases not matched to a gene. This CDR3 has 16 amino acids. CDR3 residues: CASSLVSSGLRDTQYF. The DNA for the CDR3 is TGCGCCAGCAGCTTGGTTTCTAGCGGTCTTCGGGATACGCAGTATTTT.

The chain combines TRBV27 with TRBJ2-5, with TRBD1 matching over 8 bases. The J call may be mistaken, given a closer DNA end match to TRBJ2-7. Looked up from germline, CDR1 is MNHEY and CDR2 is SMNVEV (reference sequence). This CDR3 is built from 17 residues. The CDR3, as DNA: TGTGCCAGCAGTTCTCCCGGGACAGGATCATACTCCTACGAGCAGTACTTC. Protein product: CASSSPGTGSYSYEQYF.

By share, this clonotype ranks as medium-sized. The rearrangement links TRBV6-1 to TRBJ2-7; 9 positions agree with TRBD1. Looked up from germline, CDR1 is MNHNS and CDR2 is SASEGT. The CDR3 has 15 amino acids. The ends lost 5 bases at V and 3 bases at J; junction bases unmatched: 8. The CDR3 region has the DNA TGTGCCAGCAGTTACTCCCGGGACAGGGTCTACGAGCAGTACTTC. Translated, it gives CASSYSRDRVYEQYF.

For this clonotype: A much bigger clone sits one base away, suggesting this may be a read error. The rearrangement links TRBV27 to TRBJ1-5; 8 bases fit TRBD1. Germline V gene sequence: CDR1 MNHEY, CDR2 SMNVEV (reference sequence). CDR3 length: 14 residues. The CDR3 reads CASSLGTGNQPQRF. CDR3 nucleotides: TGTGCCAGCAGTTTAGGGACAGGCAATCAGCCCCAGCGTTTT.

By sample fraction, this clonotype is medium-sized. The chain carries TRBV6-1 and TRBJ1-1; D unresolved. The CDR3 has 13 residues. V lost 3 bases and J lost 5, with 10 bases in between. Germline CDR1 is MNHNS and CDR2 is SASEGT. The CDR3 nucleotides read TGTGCCAGCAGTGAGAATGGGGTGACTGAAGCTTTCTTT. This encodes CASSENGVTEAFF.